Below, 20 T cell receptor beta chains from the same sample are listed, as sequenced in a study of T cell responses to AZD1222 COVID-19 vaccine. The assay was immunoSEQ multiplex PCR, and TCRdb's table has in-frame clones only and misses some. The sample yields about 140,000 clones, just over 90% seen once. The sample was peripheral blood, taken on day 0 of AZD1222 vaccination. The receptors derive from an adult in good health.

The rearrangement uses TRBV24-1 and TRBJ1-5; D remains unclear. The V gene lost 4 bases and the J gene lost 3 bases, with 15 bases spanning the gap. Germline V CDR1 and CDR2: KGHDR, SFDVKD. The CDR3 spans 16 residues. This CDR3 reads CATSDPRTSPNQPQHF. CDR3 nucleotides: TGTGCCACCAGTGACCCTAGGACTTCCCCCAATCAGCCCCAGCATTTT.

The chain has TRBV13 and TRBJ1-1, with D possibly matching TRBD1 (6 bases). This CDR3 spans 14 amino acids. Germline loops: CDR1 PRHDT, CDR2 FYEKMQ (reference sequence). V lost 0 bases and J lost 6, with 11 bases in between. The CDR3 nucleotides read TGTGCCAGCAGCTTAGGCACAGGGAGCCCTGAAGCTTTCTTT. Protein product: CASSLGTGSPEAFF.

The chain employs TRBV3-1 (or the pseudogene TRBV3-2) and TRBJ2-1; 9 nucleotides align to TRBD2. Germline lookup yields CDR1 LGHDT and CDR2 YNNKEL (reference sequence). This CDR3 is built from 16 residues. With V trimmed by 2 bases and J by 4 bases, 6 bases remained unmatched. In DNA, the CDR3 is TGTGCCAGCAGCCAACATAGCGGGAGCGATTACAATGAGCAGTTCTTC. The encoded protein is CASSQHSGSDYNEQFF.

This chain uses TRBV4-3 with TRBJ2-3, with 8 bases fitting TRBD2. After removal of 2 bases from V and 5 bases from J, the junction contained 6 bases not matched to a gene. The germline gives CDR1 LGHNA, CDR2 YSLEER. The CDR3 consists of 15 residues. CDR3 nucleotide sequence: TGCGCCAGCAGCCAAATGAGCCTAGCGGGAGATACGCAGTATTTT. Encoded protein: CASSQMSLAGDTQYF.

The V and J genes are TRBV14 and TRBJ2-3, with TRBD2 matching 12 bases. Germline V gene lookup returns CDR1 SGHDN and CDR2 FVKESK. CDR3 length equals 15 residues. V lost 6 bases, J lost 6 bases, and 7 bases stayed unmatched. The CDR3 region is CASSWTSGTLDTQYF. The CDR3 bases are TGTGCCAGCAGTTGGACTAGCGGGACGTTGGATACGCAGTATTTT.

The chain links TRBV12-5 to TRBJ2-7; D not certain. CDR3 length: 14 amino acids. V dropped 1 base and J dropped 6 bases, with 13 bases sitting between them. Germline V gives CDR1 LGHNT, CDR2 FRNRAP. Here the CDR3 DNA reads TGTGCTAGTGGTTTGGGGACGCCCGACATCGAGCAGTACTTC. This sequence encodes CASGLGTPDIEQYF.

This rearrangement joins TRBV12-3 or TRBV12-4 to TRBJ1-2; no definite D call. The CDR3 runs 13 residues. V gave up 1 base and J gave up 8 bases, with 11 bases separating them. The CDR3 loop is CASSLVGGKGYTF. The CDR3 DNA sequence: TGTGCCAGCAGTTTAGTGGGCGGGAAGGGCTACACCTTC.

The chain uses TRBV5-8 and TRBJ1-5, with 9 bases fitting TRBD1. With V trimmed by 0 bases and J by 8 bases, 9 bases remained unmatched. The CDR3 extends over 16 amino acids. The V gene's germline CDR1 is SGHTS and CDR2 YDEGEE. The CDR3 reads CASSLGTGVRLEPQHF. The CDR3 nucleotides are TGTGCCAGCAGCTTGGGGACAGGGGTCCGCCTAGAGCCCCAGCATTTT.

This clone was recorded a few times. The rearrangement joins TRBV4-1 to TRBJ2-7; D is tentatively TRBD1 or TRBD2 (5 bases each). V shed 3 bases and J shed 2 bases, with 11 bases lying between them. Germline loops: CDR1 MGHRA, CDR2 YSYEKL. This CDR3 has 14 residues. CDR3 residues: CASSQGTETYEQYF. The DNA of the CDR3 is TGCGCCAGCAGCCAGGGGACGGAAACCTACGAGCAGTACTTC.

The chain has TRBV19 and TRBJ1-2, with no clear D. The CDR3 sequence is 15 residues long. CDR1 and CDR2 from the germline V gene are LNHDA and SQIVND (reference sequence). The V end lost 5 bases, the J end lost 2 bases, and 15 bases lay between the germline ends. CDR3 in amino acids: CASSSGEWTNYGYTF. In DNA form, the CDR3 reads TGTGCCAGTAGTTCCGGGGAGTGGACGAACTATGGCTACACCTTC.

The genes are TRBV19 and TRBJ1-1, with D possibly TRBD1 on 5 matching bases. Per the germline V gene, CDR1 is LNHDA and CDR2 is SQIVND (reference sequence). The CDR3 extends over 14 amino acids. V was trimmed by 5 bases and J by 5 bases, leaving 15 bases between them. The DNA for the CDR3 is TGTGCCAGTAGTGTGAGGGGCGCCGGTACTGAAGCTTTCTTT. Encoded protein: CASSVRGAGTEAFF.

This chain uses TRBV6-5 with TRBJ2-3; 8 nucleotides agree with TRBD1. V lost 6 bases, J lost 1 base, and 3 bases stayed unmatched. The germline V gene has CDR1 MNHEY and CDR2 SVGAGI. The CDR3 is 14 residues long. The DNA of the CDR3 is TGTGCCAGCAGGGAGACAGGGGGCACAGATACGCAGTATTTT. This gives the protein CASRETGGTDTQYF.

The chain carries TRBV7-9 and TRBJ1-4; 8 nucleotides agree with TRBD1. V lost 5 bases to trimming and J lost 8 bases; unmatched junction nucleotides: 10. The V gene's germline CDR1 is SEHNR and CDR2 FQNEAQ (reference sequence). CDR3 length: 15 amino acids. CDR3 DNA sequence: TGTGCCAGCAGCCCCCGGACAGGGCTCGAGGAAAAACTGTTTTTT. Its protein is CASSPRTGLEEKLFF. The full variable domain, in which reference TRBV7-9 and TRBJ1-4 provide the parts outside the CDR3, is DTGVSQNPRHKITKRGQNVTFRCDPISEHNRLYWYRQTLGQGPEFLTYFQNEAQLEKSRLLSDRFSAERPKGSFSTLEIQRTEQGDSAMYLCASSPRTGLEEKLFFGSGTQLSVL.

The V and J genes are TRBV11-3 and TRBJ1-2; no clear D gene. The length of the CDR3 is 14 residues. Germline V gene data show CDR1 as SGHNT and CDR2 as YENEEA. Trimming stripped 5 bases from V and 8 bases from J, with 18 bases between. This CDR3 reads CASSLRGANWGYTF. The DNA for the CDR3 is TGTGCCAGCAGCCTGCGGGGAGCCAACTGGGGCTACACCTTC.

This rearrangement joins TRBV6-5 to TRBJ1-6, with no clear D. The germline CDR1 and CDR2 sequences are MNHEY and SVGAGI. The ends were cut back, 3 bases at V and 9 bases at J, with 18 bases in the middle. The CDR3 has 16 residues. In DNA form, the CDR3 reads TGTGCCAGCAGTTATATCCCTCCCGCACCCAGTTCACCCCTCCACTTT. This sequence encodes CASSYIPPAPSSPLHF.

The rearrangement links TRBV19 to TRBJ2-5; 7 nucleotides line up with TRBD1. This CDR3 has 14 residues. The germline gives CDR1 LNHDA, CDR2 SQIVND (reference sequence). Trimming cost V 2 bases and J 5 bases; bases outside gene matches: 5. The CDR3 here is CASSIMGQKETQYF. CDR3 nucleotides: TGTGCCAGTAGTATAATGGGACAGAAGGAGACCCAGTACTTC. The whole variable domain, filled in from reference TRBV19 and TRBJ2-5, reads DGGITQSPKYLFRKEGQNVTLSCEQNLNHDAMYWYRQDPGQGLRLIYYSQIVNDFQKGDIAEGYSVSREKKESFPLTVTSAQKNPTAFYLCASSIMGQKETQYFGPGTRLLVL.

The rearrangement joins TRBV3-1 (or the pseudogene TRBV3-2) to TRBJ2-1; TRBD2 matches at 14 bases. J lost 4 bases, V lost 4 bases, and 0 bases had no gene match. Germline V CDR1 and CDR2: LGHDT, YNNKEL (reference sequence). This CDR3 is built from 15 residues. CDR3 nucleotide sequence: TGTGCCAGCAGCCGGACTAGCGGGGGGTACAATGAGCAGTTCTTC. This sequence encodes CASSRTSGGYNEQFF.

This sequence joins TRBV19 and TRBJ1-1; D is unclear. Germline-derived CDR1 and CDR2 are LNHDA and SQIVND (reference sequence). Trimming stripped 5 bases from V and 0 bases from J, with 7 bases between. CDR3 length: 13 residues. The CDR3 is CASSPLMNTEAFF. CDR3 DNA sequence: TGTGCCAGTAGTCCACTCATGAACACTGAAGCTTTCTTT.

Written as DNA, the CDR3 is TGTGCCAGCAGGGACCCTAATGAAAAACTGTTTTTT. This translates into CASRDPNEKLFF. V and J are TRBV6-4 and TRBJ1-4; D unclear. This CDR3 is built from 12 residues. Germline CDR1 reads MRHNA; CDR2 reads SNTAGT. V gave up 6 bases and J gave up 3 bases, with 5 bases separating them.

The rearrangement uses TRBV5-1 and TRBJ2-2; D is ambiguous. The CDR3 has 15 amino acids. V was clipped by 0 bases and J by 7 bases, with 13 bases between them. The germline V gene encodes CDR1 SGHRS and CDR2 YFSETQ. The CDR3 loop reads CASSLEQSLVGELFF. CDR3 nucleotides: TGCGCCAGCAGCTTGGAACAGAGCCTTGTCGGGGAGCTGTTTTTT. The full variable domain, rest sourced from reference TRBV5-1 and TRBJ2-2, is KAGVTQTPRYLIKTRGQQVTLSCSPISGHRSVSWYQQTPGQGLQFLFEYFSETQRNKGNFPGRFSGRQFSNSRSEMNVSTLELGDSALYLCASSLEQSLVGELFFGEGSRLTVL.